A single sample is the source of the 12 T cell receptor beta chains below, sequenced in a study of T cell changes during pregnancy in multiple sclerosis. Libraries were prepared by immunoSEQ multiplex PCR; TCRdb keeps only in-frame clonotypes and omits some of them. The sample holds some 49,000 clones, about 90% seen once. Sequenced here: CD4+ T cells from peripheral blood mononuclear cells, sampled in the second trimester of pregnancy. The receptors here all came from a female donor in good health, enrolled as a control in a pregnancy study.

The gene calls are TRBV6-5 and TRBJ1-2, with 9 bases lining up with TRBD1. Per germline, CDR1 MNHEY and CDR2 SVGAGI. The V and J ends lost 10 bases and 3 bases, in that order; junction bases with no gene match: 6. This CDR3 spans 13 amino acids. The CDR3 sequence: CATKDRGDYGYTF. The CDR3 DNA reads TGTGCCACCAAGGACAGGGGTGACTATGGCTACACCTTC.

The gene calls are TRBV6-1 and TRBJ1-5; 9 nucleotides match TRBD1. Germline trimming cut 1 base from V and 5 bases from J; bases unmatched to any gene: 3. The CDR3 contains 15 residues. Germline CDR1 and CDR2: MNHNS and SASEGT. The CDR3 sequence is CASSEVGTGYQPQHF. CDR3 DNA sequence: TGTGCCAGCAGTGAAGTGGGGACAGGGTATCAGCCCCAGCATTTT.

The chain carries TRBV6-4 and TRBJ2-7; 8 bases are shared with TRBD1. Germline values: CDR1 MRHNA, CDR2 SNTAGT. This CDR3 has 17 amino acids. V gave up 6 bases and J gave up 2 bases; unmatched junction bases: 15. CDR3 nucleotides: TGTGCCAGCAGCCTAGGCTCCCAGGGGGCTTTTCCCTACGAGCAGTACTTC. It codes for CASSLGSQGAFPYEQYF.

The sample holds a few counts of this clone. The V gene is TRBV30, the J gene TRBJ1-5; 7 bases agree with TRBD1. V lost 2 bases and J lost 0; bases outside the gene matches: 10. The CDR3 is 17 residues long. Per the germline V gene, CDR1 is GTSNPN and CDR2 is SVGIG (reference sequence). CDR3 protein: CAWSNRGLLYSNQPQHF. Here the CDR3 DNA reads TGTGCCTGGAGTAACAGGGGCCTCCTCTATAGCAATCAGCCCCAGCATTTT.

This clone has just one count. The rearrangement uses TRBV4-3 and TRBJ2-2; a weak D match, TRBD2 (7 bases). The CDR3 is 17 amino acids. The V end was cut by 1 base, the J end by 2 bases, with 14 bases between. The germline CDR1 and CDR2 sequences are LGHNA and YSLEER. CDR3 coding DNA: TGCGCCAGCAGCCAAGTCCGGGGGGCGGACAACACCGGGGAGCTGTTTTTT. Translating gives CASSQVRGADNTGELFF.

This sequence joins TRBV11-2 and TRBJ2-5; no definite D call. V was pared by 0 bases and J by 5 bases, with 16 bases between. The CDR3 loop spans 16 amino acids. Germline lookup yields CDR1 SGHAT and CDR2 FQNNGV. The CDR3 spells CASSLDYKRSSETQYF. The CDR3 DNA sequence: TGTGCCAGCAGCTTAGATTATAAAAGGAGTTCGGAGACCCAGTACTTC.

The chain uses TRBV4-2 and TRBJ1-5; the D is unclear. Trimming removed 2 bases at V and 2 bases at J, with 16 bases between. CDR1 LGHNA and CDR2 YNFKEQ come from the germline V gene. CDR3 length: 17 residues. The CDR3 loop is CASSQNPIGRGNQPQHF. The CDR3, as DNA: TGTGCCAGCAGCCAAAACCCGATAGGCCGGGGCAATCAGCCCCAGCATTTT.

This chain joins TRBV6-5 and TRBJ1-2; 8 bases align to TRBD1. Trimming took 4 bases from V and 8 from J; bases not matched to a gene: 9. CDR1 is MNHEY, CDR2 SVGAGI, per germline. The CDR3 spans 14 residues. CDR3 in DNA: TGTGCCAGCAGTTCCTCCGGACAGGGCAACGGCTACACCTTC. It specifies CASSSSGQGNGYTF.

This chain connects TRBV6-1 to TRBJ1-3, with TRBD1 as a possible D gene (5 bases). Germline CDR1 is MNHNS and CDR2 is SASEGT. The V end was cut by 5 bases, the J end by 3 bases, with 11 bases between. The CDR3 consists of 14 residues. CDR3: CASSMDTNGNTIYF. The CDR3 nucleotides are TGTGCCAGCAGTATGGACACAAATGGAAACACCATATATTTT.

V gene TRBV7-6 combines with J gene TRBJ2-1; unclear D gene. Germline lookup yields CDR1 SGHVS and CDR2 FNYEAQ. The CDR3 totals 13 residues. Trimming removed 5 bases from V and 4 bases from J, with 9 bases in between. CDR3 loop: CASSVVSYNEQFF. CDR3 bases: TGTGCCAGCAGCGTTGTCAGTTACAATGAGCAGTTCTTC.

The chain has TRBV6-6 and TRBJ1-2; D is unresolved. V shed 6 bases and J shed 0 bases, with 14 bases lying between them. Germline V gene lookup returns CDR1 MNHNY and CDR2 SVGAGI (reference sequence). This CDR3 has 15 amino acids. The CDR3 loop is CASRYGGEANYGYTF. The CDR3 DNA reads TGTGCCAGCAGGTACGGAGGCGAAGCTAACTATGGCTACACCTTC.

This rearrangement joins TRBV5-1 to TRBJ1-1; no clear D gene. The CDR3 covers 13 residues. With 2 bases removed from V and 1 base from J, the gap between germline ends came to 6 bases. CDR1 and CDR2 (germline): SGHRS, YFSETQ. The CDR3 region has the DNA TGCGCCAGCAGCTTTGAGGGGAACACTGAAGCTTTCTTT. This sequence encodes CASSFEGNTEAFF.